The sequence of this TCR beta chain was determined in a study of T cells in Graves' hyperthyroidism and ophthalmopathy. Regions amplified from RNA transcripts were the TCR beta CDR3 regions. First-round RT-PCR targeting the TCR CDR3 was performed with the HTBI primer set. A single record per CDR3 protein comes from TCRdb applying MiXCR to the multiplex PCR reads. This table holds about 640,000 distinct CDR3 sequences, about a fifth found once. Only a few counts were recorded for this clonotype. In making diagnoses, clinical symptoms, serum thyroxine and TRAb, thyroid ultrasound and orbital computed tomography were all used. V lost 3 bases and J 4 bases, leaving 10 bases between the germline ends. The CDR3 runs 13 residues. The germline gives CDR1 SGHKS, CDR2 YYEKEE (reference sequence).

The origin of this receptor is a man aged 30 to 39 with Graves' ophthalmopathy. Sequencing used blood. The chain carries TRBV5-5 and TRBJ2-5; no definite D call. In DNA form, the CDR3 reads TGTGCCAGCAGCTCCTCAGAGGTAGAGACCCAGTACTTC. Encoded protein: CASSSSEVETQYF.